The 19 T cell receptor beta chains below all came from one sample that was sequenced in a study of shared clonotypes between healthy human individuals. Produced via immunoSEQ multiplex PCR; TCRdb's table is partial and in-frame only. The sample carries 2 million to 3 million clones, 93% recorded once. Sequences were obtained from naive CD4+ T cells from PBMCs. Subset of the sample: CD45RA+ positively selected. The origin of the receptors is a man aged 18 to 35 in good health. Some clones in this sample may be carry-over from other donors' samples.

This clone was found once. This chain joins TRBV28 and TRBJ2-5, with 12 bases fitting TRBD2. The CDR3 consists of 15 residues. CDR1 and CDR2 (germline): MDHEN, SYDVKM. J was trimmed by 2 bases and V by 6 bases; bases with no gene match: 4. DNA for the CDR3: TGTGCCAGCAGCCGCGGGACTAGCGGGCAAGAGACCCAGTACTTC. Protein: CASSRGTSGQETQYF.

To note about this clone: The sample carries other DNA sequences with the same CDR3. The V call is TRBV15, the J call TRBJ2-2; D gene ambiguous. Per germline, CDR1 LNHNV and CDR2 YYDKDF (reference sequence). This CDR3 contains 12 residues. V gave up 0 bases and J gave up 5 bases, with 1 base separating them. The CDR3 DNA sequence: TGTGCCACCAGCAGAGATACCGGGGAGCTGTTTTTT. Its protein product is CATSRDTGELFF.

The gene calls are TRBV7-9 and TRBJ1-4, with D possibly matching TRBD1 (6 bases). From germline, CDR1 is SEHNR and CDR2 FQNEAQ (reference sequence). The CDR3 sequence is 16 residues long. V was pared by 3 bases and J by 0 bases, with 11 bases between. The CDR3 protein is CASSLGQAATNEKLFF. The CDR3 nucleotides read TGTGCCAGCAGCTTGGGACAAGCCGCAACTAATGAAAAACTGTTTTTT.

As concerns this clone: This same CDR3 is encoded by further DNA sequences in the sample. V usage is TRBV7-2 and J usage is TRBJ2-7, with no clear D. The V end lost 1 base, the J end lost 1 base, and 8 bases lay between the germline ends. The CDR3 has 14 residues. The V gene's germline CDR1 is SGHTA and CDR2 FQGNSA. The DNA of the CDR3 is TGTGCCAGCAGCTTAGGTCGCGGATCCTACGAGCAGTACTTC. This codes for CASSLGRGSYEQYF.

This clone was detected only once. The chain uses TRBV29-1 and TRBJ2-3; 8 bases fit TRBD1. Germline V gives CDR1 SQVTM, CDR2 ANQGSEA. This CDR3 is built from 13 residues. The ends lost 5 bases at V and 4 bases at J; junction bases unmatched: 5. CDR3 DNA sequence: TGCAGCGTTTCGACAGGGGAGGCAGATACGCAGTATTTT. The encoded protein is CSVSTGEADTQYF.

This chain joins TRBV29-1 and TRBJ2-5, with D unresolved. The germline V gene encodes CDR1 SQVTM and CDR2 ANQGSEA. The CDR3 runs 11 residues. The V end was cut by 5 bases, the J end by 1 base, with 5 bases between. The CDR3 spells CSVSFQETQYF. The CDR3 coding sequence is TGCAGCGTTTCGTTCCAAGAGACCCAGTACTTC.

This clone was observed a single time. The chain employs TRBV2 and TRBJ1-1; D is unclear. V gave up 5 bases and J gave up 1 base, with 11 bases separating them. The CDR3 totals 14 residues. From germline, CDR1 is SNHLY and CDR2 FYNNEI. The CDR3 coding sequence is TGTGCCAGCAGTACTTATACGGGGAACACTGAAGCTTTCTTT. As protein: CASSTYTGNTEAFF.

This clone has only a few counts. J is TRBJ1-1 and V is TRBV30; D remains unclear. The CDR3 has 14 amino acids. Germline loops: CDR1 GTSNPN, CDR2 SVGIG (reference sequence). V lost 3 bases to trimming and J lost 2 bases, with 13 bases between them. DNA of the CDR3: TGTGCCTGGAGGGAGAAAGCGACCAACACTGAAGCTTTCTTT. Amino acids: CAWREKATNTEAFF.

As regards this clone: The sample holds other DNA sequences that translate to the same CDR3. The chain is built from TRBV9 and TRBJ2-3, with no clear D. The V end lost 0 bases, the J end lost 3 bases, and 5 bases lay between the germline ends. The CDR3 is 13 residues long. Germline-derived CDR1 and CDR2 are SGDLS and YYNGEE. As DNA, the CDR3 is TGTGCCAGCAGCGTAGCTACAACAGATACGCAGTATTTT. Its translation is CASSVATTDTQYF. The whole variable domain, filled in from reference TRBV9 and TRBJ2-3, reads DSGVTQTPKHLITATGQRVTLRCSPRSGDLSVYWYQQSLDQGLQFLIQYYNGEERAKGNILERFSAQQFPDLHSELNLSSLELGDSALYFCASSVATTDTQYFGPGTRLTVL.

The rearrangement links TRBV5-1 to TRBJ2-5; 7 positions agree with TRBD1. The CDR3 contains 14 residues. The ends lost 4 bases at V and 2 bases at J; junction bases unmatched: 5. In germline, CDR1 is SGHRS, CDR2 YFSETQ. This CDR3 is CASSRDRLQETQYF. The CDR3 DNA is TGCGCCAGCAGCAGGGACAGATTACAAGAGACCCAGTACTTC.

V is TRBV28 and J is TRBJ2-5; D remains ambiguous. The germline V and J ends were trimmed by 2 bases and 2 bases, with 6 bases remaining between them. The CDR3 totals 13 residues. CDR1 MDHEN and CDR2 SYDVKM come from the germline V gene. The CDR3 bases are TGTGCCAGCAGTTTAGCGTTTCAAGAGACCCAGTACTTC. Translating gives CASSLAFQETQYF.

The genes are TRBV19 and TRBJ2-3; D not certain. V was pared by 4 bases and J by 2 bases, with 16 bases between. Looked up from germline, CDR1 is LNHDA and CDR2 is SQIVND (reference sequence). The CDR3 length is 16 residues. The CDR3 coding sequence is TGTGCCAGTAGTACCCATGGGAAGGCTTACACAGATACGCAGTATTTT. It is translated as CASSTHGKAYTDTQYF.

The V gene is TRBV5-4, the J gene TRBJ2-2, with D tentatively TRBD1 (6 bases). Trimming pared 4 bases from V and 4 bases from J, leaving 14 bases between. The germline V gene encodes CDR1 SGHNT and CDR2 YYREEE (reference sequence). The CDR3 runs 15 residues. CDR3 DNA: TGTGCCAGCAGCCGCGGACAGTCGGGCACCGGGGAGCTGTTTTTT. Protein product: CASSRGQSGTGELFF.

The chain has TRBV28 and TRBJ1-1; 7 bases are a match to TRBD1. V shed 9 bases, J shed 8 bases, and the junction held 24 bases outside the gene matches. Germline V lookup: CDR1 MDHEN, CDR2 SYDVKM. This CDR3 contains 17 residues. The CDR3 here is CASNTASGQVRQGEAFF. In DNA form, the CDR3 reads TGTGCCAGTAACACTGCCTCAGGACAGGTCCGTCAGGGAGAAGCTTTCTTT.

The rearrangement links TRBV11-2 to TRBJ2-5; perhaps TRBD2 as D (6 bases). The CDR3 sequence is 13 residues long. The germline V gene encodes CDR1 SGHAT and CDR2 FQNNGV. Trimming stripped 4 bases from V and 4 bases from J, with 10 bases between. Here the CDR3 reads CASSSRDSETQYF. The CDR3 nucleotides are TGTGCCAGCAGCTCCCGGGACTCAGAGACCCAGTACTTC.

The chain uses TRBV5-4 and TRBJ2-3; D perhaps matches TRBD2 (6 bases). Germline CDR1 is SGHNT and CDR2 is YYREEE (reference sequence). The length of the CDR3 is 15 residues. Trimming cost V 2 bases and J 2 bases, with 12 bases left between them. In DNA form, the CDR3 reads TGTGCCAGCAGCTTAGGTAGCGGAGTCACAGATACGCAGTATTTT. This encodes CASSLGSGVTDTQYF. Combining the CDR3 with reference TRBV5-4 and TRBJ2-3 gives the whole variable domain ETGVTQSPTHLIKTRGQQVTLRCSSQSGHNTVSWYQQALGQGPQFIFQYYREEENGRGNFPPRFSGLQFPNYSSELNVNALELDDSALYLCASSLGSGVTDTQYFGPGTRLTVL.

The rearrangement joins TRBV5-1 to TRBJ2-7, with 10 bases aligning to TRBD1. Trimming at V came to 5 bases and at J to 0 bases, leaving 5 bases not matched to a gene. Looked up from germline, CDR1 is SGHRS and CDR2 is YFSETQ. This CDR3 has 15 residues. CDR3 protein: CASSSGTGVSYEQYF. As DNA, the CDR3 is TGCGCCAGCAGTTCCGGGACAGGGGTCTCCTACGAGCAGTACTTC.

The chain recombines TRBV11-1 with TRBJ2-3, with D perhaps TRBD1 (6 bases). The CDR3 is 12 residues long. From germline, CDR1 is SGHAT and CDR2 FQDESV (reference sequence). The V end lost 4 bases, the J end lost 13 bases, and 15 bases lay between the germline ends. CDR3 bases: TGTGCCAGCAGCTCCCAGATCGGGGACAAGTATTTT. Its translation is CASSSQIGDKYF.

The CDR3 sequence: CASSVIVGADTEAFF. The CDR3 DNA reads as TGTGCCAGTAGTGTCATCGTCGGGGCGGACACTGAAGCTTTCTTT. The chain combines TRBV19 with TRBJ1-1; possibly TRBD1 for D (5 bases). V lost 5 bases to trimming and J lost 3 bases, with 16 bases between them. The CDR3 sequence is 15 residues long. Germline V gene sequence: CDR1 LNHDA, CDR2 SQIVND (reference sequence).